This T cell receptor (beta chain) is from a study of spatial heterogeneity in lung cancer. Whole-study findings and limits: For expanded intratumoral alpha and beta TCRs, counts tracked tumor mutation counts.

Using its own MiXCR run on the 5' RACE reads, TCRdb lists one record per CDR3 protein. The sample carries over 8,500 distinct CDR3 sequences, roughly 13% recorded once. A note on this clonotype: The antigen remains undetermined.

The V end lost 4 bases, the J end lost 4 bases, and 11 bases lay between the germline ends. The V gene's germline CDR1 is MNHEY and CDR2 SMNVEV (reference sequence). The CDR3 totals 13 residues. Indicated time point: sample taken at primary tumor resection. This specimen was lung tumor tissue, taken at surgery. This receptor was obtained from a male donor with early-stage non-small cell lung cancer. This sequence joins TRBV27 and TRBJ2-7, with D possibly TRBD1 on 6 matching bases. The CDR3 bases are TGTGCCAGCAGTTCAACAGGGTTATACGAGCAGTACTTC. This encodes CASSSTGLYEQYF.